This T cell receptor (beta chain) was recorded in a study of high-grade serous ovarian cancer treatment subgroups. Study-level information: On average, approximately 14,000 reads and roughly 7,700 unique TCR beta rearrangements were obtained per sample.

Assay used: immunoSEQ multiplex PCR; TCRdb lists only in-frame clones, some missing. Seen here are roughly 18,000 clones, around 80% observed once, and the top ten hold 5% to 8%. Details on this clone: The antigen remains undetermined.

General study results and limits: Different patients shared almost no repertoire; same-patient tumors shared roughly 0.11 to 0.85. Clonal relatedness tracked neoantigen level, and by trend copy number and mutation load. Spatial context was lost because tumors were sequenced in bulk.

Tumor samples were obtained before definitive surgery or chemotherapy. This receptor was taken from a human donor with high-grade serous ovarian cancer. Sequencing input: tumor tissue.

The CDR3 reads CSVGTGSSGANVLTF. The CDR3 bases are TGCAGCGTTGGGACAGGCAGCTCTGGGGCCAACGTCCTGACTTTC. The V gene is TRBV29-1, the J gene TRBJ2-6; the match to TRBD1 covers 7 bases. Germline CDR1 reads SQVTM; CDR2 reads ANQGSEA. The CDR3 has 15 residues. The J segment lost 0 bases and the V segment lost 4 bases, leaving 3 bases of the junction unmatched.